The rows below give T cell receptor beta chains drawn from one sample of a study of blood T cells in healthy people across ages. TCRdb reprocessed the 5' RACE reads via MiXCR and lists one record per CDR3 protein. The sample contains about 1.4 million distinct CDR3 sequences, approximately 60% of which appear only once. The sequenced sample was blood. The receptors were sampled from a man between 18 and 29 years old in good health. The CDR3 runs from the conserved cysteine through the conserved F or W. Fields, in order: V gene, J gene, D gene, clone size, CDR3 protein, CDR3 DNA. The D gene is left open where the match is weak. A row's size may be missing; if present it is once, few, many or a size class.

V gene: TRBV5-1; J gene: TRBJ2-1; D gene: -; clone size: -; CDR3 protein: CASSLVFTKLSYNEQFF; CDR3 DNA: TGCGCCAGCAGCTTAGTGTTTACCAAGCTCTCCTACAATGAGCAGTTCTTC
V gene: TRBV29-1; J gene: TRBJ1-2; D gene: TRBD1; clone size: few; CDR3 protein: CSVATGERGYTF; CDR3 DNA: TGCAGCGTTGCTACAGGGGAGCGTGGCTACACCTTC
V gene: TRBV5-1; J gene: TRBJ1-2; D gene: TRBD1; clone size: -; CDR3 protein: CASRPPGTEWGYTF; CDR3 DNA: TGCGCCAGCAGACCTCCCGGGACAGAGTGGGGCTACACCTTC
V gene: TRBV7-2; J gene: TRBJ2-1; D gene: -; clone size: few; CDR3 protein: CASSTAGWDEQFF; CDR3 DNA: TGTGCCAGCAGCACAGCCGGCTGGGATGAGCAGTTCTTC
V gene: TRBV6-5; J gene: TRBJ2-3; D gene: TRBD1; clone size: -; CDR3 protein: CASSYQWTGDESRDTQYF; CDR3 DNA: TGTGCCAGCAGTTATCAATGGACAGGGGATGAAAGTAGGGATACGCAGTATTTT
V gene: TRBV4-1; J gene: TRBJ2-7; D gene: TRBD1; clone size: few; CDR3 protein: CASSHPGTGGPDYEQYF; CDR3 DNA: TGCGCCAGCAGCCACCCCGGGACAGGAGGACCCGACTACGAGCAGTACTTC
V gene: TRBV10-3; J gene: TRBJ2-7; D gene: -; clone size: few; CDR3 protein: CATRAQGHEQYF; CDR3 DNA: TGTGCCACCCGGGCACAGGGACACGAGCAGTACTTC
V gene: TRBV27; J gene: TRBJ2-5; D gene: TRBD2; clone size: few; CDR3 protein: CASSTSGGASEQYF; CDR3 DNA: TGTGCCAGCAGTACTAGCGGGGGGGCGAGTGAGCAGTACTTC
V gene: TRBV27; J gene: TRBJ2-6; D gene: -; clone size: -; CDR3 protein: CASSPHDESVRANVLTF; CDR3 DNA: TGTGCCAGCAGTCCCCACGACGAATCGGTAAGGGCCAACGTCCTGACTTTC
V gene: TRBV28; J gene: TRBJ2-1; D gene: TRBD1; clone size: few; CDR3 protein: CASSLSGGRSYNEQFF; CDR3 DNA: TGTGCCAGCAGTTTATCAGGGGGCCGGTCCTACAATGAGCAGTTCTTC
V gene: TRBV25-1; J gene: TRBJ1-2; D gene: -; clone size: -; CDR3 protein: CASSTSGLNYGYTF; CDR3 DNA: TGTGCCAGCAGCACTTCGGGGTTAAACTATGGCTACACCTTC
V gene: TRBV4-1; J gene: TRBJ2-3; D gene: -; clone size: once; CDR3 protein: CASSPQGLLPDTQYF; CDR3 DNA: TGCGCCAGCAGCCCACAGGGATTACTACCAGATACGCAGTATTTT
V gene: TRBV20-1; J gene: TRBJ2-2; D gene: TRBD2; clone size: few; CDR3 protein: CSLLAANTGELFF; CDR3 DNA: TGCAGCCTCCTAGCGGCGAACACCGGGGAGCTGTTTTTT
V gene: TRBV2; J gene: TRBJ2-7; D gene: -; clone size: -; CDR3 protein: CASSRGGNEQYF; CDR3 DNA: TGTGCCAGCAGCCGAGGGGGGAACGAGCAGTACTTC
V gene: TRBV29-1; J gene: TRBJ2-2; D gene: TRBD1; clone size: -; CDR3 protein: CSVNKRDRGDTGELFF; CDR3 DNA: TGCAGCGTTAATAAGCGGGACAGGGGGGACACCGGGGAGCTGTTTTTT
V gene: TRBV2; J gene: TRBJ2-7; D gene: -; clone size: -; CDR3 protein: CASSDPTGSPNEQYF; CDR3 DNA: TGTGCCAGCAGTGACCCGACGGGATCTCCTAACGAGCAGTACTTC
V gene: TRBV3-1; J gene: TRBJ2-1; D gene: -; clone size: few; CDR3 protein: CASSQDQGMGYNEQFF; CDR3 DNA: TGTGCCAGCAGCCAAGATCAGGGGATGGGTTACAATGAGCAGTTCTTC
V gene: TRBV7-2; J gene: TRBJ1-2; D gene: TRBD1; clone size: -; CDR3 protein: CASSLVSGTGGGLAYGYTF; CDR3 DNA: TGTGCCAGCAGCCTAGTATCCGGGACAGGGGGCGGTCTTGCCTATGGCTACACCTTC
V gene: TRBV7-2; J gene: TRBJ2-5; D gene: -; clone size: -; CDR3 protein: CASSFGWGPQETQYF; CDR3 DNA: TGTGCCAGCAGCTTTGGGTGGGGGCCTCAAGAGACCCAGTACTTC
V gene: TRBV7-2; J gene: TRBJ2-1; D gene: TRBD2; clone size: -; CDR3 protein: CASSLGYPGGTEQFF; CDR3 DNA: TGTGCCAGCAGCTTAGGATATCCGGGGGGGACTGAGCAGTTCTTC
V gene: TRBV4-1; J gene: TRBJ2-3; D gene: -; clone size: -; CDR3 protein: CASSPSESPDTQYF; CDR3 DNA: TGCGCCAGCAGCCCCTCCGAGTCCCCAGATACGCAGTATTTT
V gene: TRBV20-1; J gene: TRBJ2-7; D gene: -; clone size: -; CDR3 protein: CSASFSLSPPGPKRKAQYF; CDR3 DNA: TGCAGTGCTAGTTTTTCTCTTTCTCCCCCCGGACCGAAAAGAAAAGCGCAGTACTTC
V gene: TRBV24-1; J gene: TRBJ2-5; D gene: TRBD2; clone size: -; CDR3 protein: CATSALGTSGKETQYF; CDR3 DNA: TGTGCCACCAGTGCCCTCGGGACTAGCGGAAAAGAGACCCAGTACTTC
V gene: TRBV4-1; J gene: TRBJ1-5; D gene: -; clone size: -; CDR3 protein: CASSQDSGYSNQPQHF; CDR3 DNA: TGCGCCAGCAGCCAAGATTCAGGGTATAGCAATCAGCCCCAGCATTTT
V gene: TRBV3-1; J gene: TRBJ2-1; D gene: -; clone size: -; CDR3 protein: CASSQLEREQFF; CDR3 DNA: TGTGCCAGCAGCCAATTGGAGCGTGAGCAGTTCTTC
V gene: TRBV9; J gene: TRBJ1-2; D gene: TRBD1; clone size: -; CDR3 protein: CASSERLWAGGTYGYTF; CDR3 DNA: TGTGCCAGCAGCGAGCGGCTATGGGCAGGGGGGACGTATGGCTACACCTTC
V gene: TRBV3-1; J gene: TRBJ2-1; D gene: TRBD2; clone size: -; CDR3 protein: CASSHGTSGTHNEQLF; CDR3 DNA: TGTGCCAGCAGCCATGGGACTAGCGGGACCCACAATGAGCAGTTATTC
V gene: TRBV5-1; J gene: TRBJ2-7; D gene: -; clone size: few; CDR3 protein: CASSLRTTYEQYF; CDR3 DNA: TGCGCCAGCAGCTTAAGGACAACGTACGAGCAGTACTTC
V gene: TRBV5-1; J gene: TRBJ2-3; D gene: -; clone size: -; CDR3 protein: CASSPRDGSTDTQYF; CDR3 DNA: TGCGCCAGCAGCCCAAGGGACGGTAGCACAGATACGCAGTATTTT
V gene: TRBV30; J gene: TRBJ1-2; D gene: -; clone size: -; CDR3 protein: CAWSVDLSGPYGYTF; CDR3 DNA: TGTGCCTGGAGTGTAGATCTAAGCGGCCCCTATGGCTACACCTTC
V gene: TRBV10-3; J gene: TRBJ2-7; D gene: -; clone size: -; CDR3 protein: CAISEQGRATYEQYF; CDR3 DNA: TGTGCCATCAGTGAGCAGGGACGAGCCACCTACGAGCAGTACTTC
V gene: TRBV7-9; J gene: TRBJ2-4; D gene: -; clone size: few; CDR3 protein: CASTRAGNIQYF; CDR3 DNA: TGTGCCAGCACCCGGGCGGGGAACATTCAGTACTTC
V gene: TRBV12-3/TRBV12-4; J gene: TRBJ1-1; D gene: -; clone size: -; CDR3 protein: CASSLRGGPEAFF; CDR3 DNA: TGTGCCAGCAGTTTGAGGGGTGGCCCTGAAGCTTTCTTT
V gene: TRBV7-2; J gene: TRBJ2-3; D gene: -; clone size: -; CDR3 protein: CASRQTGILGPDTQYF; CDR3 DNA: TGTGCCAGCCGGCAGACCGGGATCTTAGGACCAGATACGCAGTATTTT
V gene: TRBV28; J gene: TRBJ2-2; D gene: -; clone size: few; CDR3 protein: CASREGFAELFF; CDR3 DNA: TGTGCCAGCAGGGAGGGATTCGCGGAGCTGTTTTTT
V gene: TRBV7-9; J gene: TRBJ2-3; D gene: TRBD2; clone size: -; CDR3 protein: CASSFWLADGTDTQYF; CDR3 DNA: TGTGCCAGCAGCTTCTGGCTAGCGGACGGCACAGATACGCAGTATTTT
V gene: TRBV20-1; J gene: TRBJ2-3; D gene: -; clone size: -; CDR3 protein: CSAWTVTDTQYF; CDR3 DNA: TGCAGTGCTTGGACGGTCACAGATACGCAGTATTTT
V gene: TRBV5-1; J gene: TRBJ1-2; D gene: TRBD1; clone size: -; CDR3 protein: CASSEATGVGYGYTF; CDR3 DNA: TGCGCCAGCAGCGAGGCTACAGGGGTCGGGTATGGCTACACCTTC
V gene: TRBV27; J gene: TRBJ2-7; D gene: -; clone size: -; CDR3 protein: CASSFVRGREQYF; CDR3 DNA: TGTGCCAGCAGTTTTGTAAGGGGCCGCGAGCAGTACTTC
V gene: TRBV20-1; J gene: TRBJ2-1; D gene: -; clone size: -; CDR3 protein: CSAFTPLRDNEQFF; CDR3 DNA: TGCAGTGCTTTCACGCCACTGAGAGACAATGAGCAGTTCTTC
V gene: TRBV5-5; J gene: TRBJ2-7; D gene: -; clone size: -; CDR3 protein: CASSGTEQYF; CDR3 DNA: TGTGCCAGCAGCGGGACCGAGCAGTACTTC
V gene: TRBV15; J gene: TRBJ1-5; D gene: -; clone size: -; CDR3 protein: CATSRDIGGSNQPQHF; CDR3 DNA: TGTGCCACCAGCAGAGATATCGGGGGGTCTAATCAGCCCCAGCATTTT
V gene: TRBV6-5; J gene: TRBJ2-7; D gene: -; clone size: few; CDR3 protein: CASSYSSSSEQYF; CDR3 DNA: TGTGCCAGCAGTTACTCTAGCTCTAGCGAGCAGTACTTC
V gene: TRBV29-1; J gene: TRBJ2-7; D gene: -; clone size: -; CDR3 protein: CSVEQGEQYF; CDR3 DNA: TGCAGCGTTGAACAGGGAGAGCAGTACTTC
V gene: TRBV4-1; J gene: TRBJ1-5; D gene: -; clone size: -; CDR3 protein: CASSHGTENQPQHF; CDR3 DNA: TGCGCCAGCAGCCATGGGACGGAGAATCAGCCCCAGCATTTT
V gene: TRBV3-1; J gene: TRBJ1-2; D gene: -; clone size: -; CDR3 protein: CASSQGEDSNYGYTF; CDR3 DNA: TGTGCCAGCAGCCAAGGGGAGGACAGTAACTATGGCTACACCTTC
V gene: TRBV12-3/TRBV12-4; J gene: TRBJ2-6; D gene: -; clone size: -; CDR3 protein: CASRLPASGANVLTF; CDR3 DNA: TGTGCCAGCAGGCTACCAGCCTCTGGGGCCAACGTCCTGACTTTC
V gene: TRBV6-4; J gene: TRBJ2-3; D gene: TRBD1; clone size: few; CDR3 protein: CASSRTGWTDTQYF; CDR3 DNA: TGTGCCAGCAGTCGGACAGGGTGGACAGATACGCAGTATTTT
V gene: TRBV7-9; J gene: TRBJ2-5; D gene: TRBD2; clone size: -; CDR3 protein: CASSINSGRRETQYF; CDR3 DNA: TGTGCCAGCAGCATTAATAGCGGGCGGAGAGAGACCCAGTACTTC
V gene: TRBV12-3/TRBV12-4; J gene: TRBJ2-7; D gene: TRBD2; clone size: -; CDR3 protein: CASSLSAGGEQYF; CDR3 DNA: TGTGCCAGCAGTTTATCGGCGGGAGGCGAGCAGTACTTC
V gene: TRBV5-4; J gene: TRBJ2-1; D gene: TRBD2; clone size: -; CDR3 protein: CASSRELADYNEQFF; CDR3 DNA: TGCGCCAGCAGCCGGGAGCTAGCGGACTACAATGAGCAGTTCTTC
V gene: TRBV12-3/TRBV12-4; J gene: TRBJ2-3; D gene: -; clone size: -; CDR3 protein: CASRQRRVDTQYF; CDR3 DNA: TGTGCCAGCAGACAGAGAAGGGTAGACACGCAGTATTTT
V gene: TRBV7-9; J gene: TRBJ1-5; D gene: -; clone size: -; CDR3 protein: CASSLKGGQPQHF; CDR3 DNA: TGTGCCAGCAGCCTCAAGGGTGGTCAGCCCCAGCATTTT
V gene: TRBV28; J gene: TRBJ1-5; D gene: -; clone size: once; CDR3 protein: CASLRVENQPQHF; CDR3 DNA: TGTGCCAGCCTCAGGGTTGAAAATCAGCCCCAGCATTTT
V gene: TRBV5-1; J gene: TRBJ2-3; D gene: TRBD2; clone size: -; CDR3 protein: CATTPSGGDTQYF; CDR3 DNA: TGCGCCACCACCCCGAGCGGGGGAGATACGCAGTATTTT
V gene: TRBV20-1; J gene: TRBJ1-5; D gene: TRBD1; clone size: once; CDR3 protein: CSAGTEGQPQHF; CDR3 DNA: TGCAGTGCCGGGACAGAGGGGCAGCCCCAGCATTTT
V gene: TRBV12-3/TRBV12-4; J gene: TRBJ2-5; D gene: -; clone size: -; CDR3 protein: CASSHHLRDKEAGQYF; CDR3 DNA: TGTGCCAGCAGTCACCACCTCCGGGACAAAGAGGCCGGGCAGTACTTC
V gene: TRBV5-1; J gene: TRBJ1-6; D gene: -; clone size: few; CDR3 protein: CASSWTREDSPLHF; CDR3 DNA: TGCGCCAGCAGCTGGACACGGGAGGACTCACCCCTCCACTTT
V gene: TRBV7-2; J gene: TRBJ2-7; D gene: -; clone size: -; CDR3 protein: CASSPEIQGVGSYEQYF; CDR3 DNA: TGTGCCAGCAGCCCCGAGATCCAGGGCGTGGGCTCCTACGAGCAGTACTTC